In its sample, the clone carrying this T cell receptor beta chain was seen many times. Its matching antigen is unknown. The data derive from a study of CD8 T cells in ankylosing spondylitis. Study conclusions and caveats: One TCR beta motif, made up of several highly homologous variants, appeared characteristic of ankylosing spondylitis blood. In the blood and synovial fluid of reactive arthritis, some motif variants had been previously reported.

Construction of TCR beta libraries was performed using quantitative 5'-RACE with molecular barcodes. TCRdb independently ran MiXCR on the 5' RACE reads; one entry per CDR3 protein. The repertoire consists of 200,000 to 300,000 distinct CDR3 sequences, with 24% occurring once and the leading ten covering 0.6% to 0.75%. Per germline, CDR1 DFQATT and CDR2 SNEGSKA (reference sequence). The CDR3 spans 14 residues. This clonotype was sampled from a male donor with ankylosing spondylitis or in good health (not recorded which). Sequenced sample: blood, either unsorted or a sorted T cell fraction (not recorded which). The V call is TRBV20-1, the J call TRBJ2-7; D not resolved. The DNA of the CDR3 is TGCAGCGTGACGGACGCTAAATTCTCCTACGAGCAGTACTTC. Residues: CSVTDAKFSYEQYF.